This is a list of T cell receptor beta chains from one sample in a study of OX40 agonist ivuxolimab in advanced cancers. The repertoire was sequenced with immunoSEQ multiplex PCR; TCRdb's copy has only in-frame clones and lacks some. Among about 57,000 clones listed, over 80% were seen once. The input for sequencing was CD4+ or CD8+ T cells sorted from blood, taken in a trial of the OX40 agonist ivuxolimab. These receptors were collected from an adult with an advanced solid tumor such as melanoma, head and neck, liver or kidney cancer. Each CDR3 is given with its conserved first and last residue. The order of the fields is CDR3 DNA, CDR3 protein, V gene, clone size, CDR3 length, D gene, J gene. The D gene is left open where the match is weak. Size is omitted from some rows. Given values are once, few, many or a class for expanded clones.

TGTGCCAGCAGCTGGGCCGGGACAATCGAGCAGTACTTC | CASSWAGTIEQYF | TRBV6-5 | - | 13 | - | TRBJ2-7
TGTGCCAGCAGTGAAGCGCTGGGGGGGCCCCAGTTCTTC | CASSEALGGPQFF | TRBV2 | - | 13 | - | TRBJ2-1
TGTGCCAGCAGTTTCCTCGGGACACCCGACAATGAGCAGTTCTTC | CASSFLGTPDNEQFF | TRBV28 | - | 15 | - | TRBJ2-1
TGTGCCAGCAGCGCGAAAAAGCTTACAGATACGCAGTATTTT | CASSAKKLTDTQYF | TRBV7-9 | - | 14 | - | TRBJ2-3
TGTGCCAGCAGGCGACAGGGCGTAGGTGTGGAAAAACTGTTTTTT | CASRRQGVGVEKLFF | TRBV2 | - | 15 | TRBD1 | TRBJ1-4
TGTGCCAGCAGCCGGACAGGGGTCGACGAGCAGTACTTC | CASSRTGVDEQYF | TRBV11-2 | - | 13 | TRBD1 | TRBJ2-7
TGTGCCAGCAGCTGGGAAAGTGTCCGGCCCCAGCATTTT | CASSWESVRPQHF | TRBV7-8 | - | 13 | - | TRBJ1-5
TGTGCCAGCCGGGATAGCAATCAGCCCCAGCATTTT | CASRDSNQPQHF | TRBV6-6 | - | 12 | - | TRBJ1-5
TGTGCCAGCAGCTTAGAGGGGGCCCTGAGTGGCTACACCTTC | CASSLEGALSGYTF | TRBV11-2 | - | 14 | - | TRBJ1-2
TGTGCCAGCAGCAATTACCAAACCGAGCAGTACTTC | CASSNYQTEQYF | TRBV21-1 | few | 12 | - | TRBJ2-7
TGTGCCAGCAGCTTAGTGACAGGCGGCAACACTGAAGCTTTCTTT | CASSLVTGGNTEAFF | TRBV11-2 | - | 15 | - | TRBJ1-1